The 10 T cell receptor beta chains reported below all come from one sample, sequenced in a study of T cells in Graves' hyperthyroidism and ophthalmopathy. Template material for amplifying TCR beta CDR3 regions consisted of RNA transcripts. Researchers ran a first-round RT-PCR on the TCR CDR3 using the HTBI primer set. TCRdb independently ran MiXCR on the multiplex PCR reads; one entry per CDR3 protein. Found here are about 500,000 distinct CDR3 sequences, about 16% of them singletons; the top ten hold 25% to 30%. The sample consisted of blood. The receptors originated from a woman between 25 and 40 years old with Graves' ophthalmopathy.

The V and J genes are TRBV19 and TRBJ1-4; D is uncertain. The CDR3 is made up of 17 amino acids. V dropped 5 bases and J dropped 0 bases, with 16 bases sitting between them. The germline V gene has CDR1 LNHDA and CDR2 SQIVND (reference sequence). CDR3 DNA sequence: TGTGCCAGTAGTCCCCGGCAGCCAGCGGCAACTAATGAAAAACTGTTTTTT. Protein sequence: CASSPRQPAATNEKLFF.

This clonotype has just a few counts. The DNA of the CDR3 is TGCGCCAGCAGCCACGGGACAGCGGTTGGCACAGATACGCAGTATTTT. Translation: CASSHGTAVGTDTQYF. V gene TRBV4-3 combines with J gene TRBJ2-3; TRBD1 agrees at 7 bases. The length of the CDR3 is 16 residues. The germline V gene encodes CDR1 LGHNA and CDR2 YSLEER. The V segment lost 3 bases and the J segment 1 base; nucleotides outside the gene matches: 7.

Ten or more counts support this clonotype. The chain couples TRBV12-3 or TRBV12-4 to TRBJ2-6; D is unclear. Trimming left V 7 bases short and J 0 bases short, with 7 bases between. CDR3 length: 14 amino acids. Written as DNA, the CDR3 is TGTGCCAGCAACCTATTCTCTGGGGCCAACGTCCTGACTTTC. Its protein product is CASNLFSGANVLTF.

The chain combines TRBV28 with TRBJ1-5; D gene ambiguous. The V end lost 6 bases, the J end lost 3 bases, and 12 bases lay between the germline ends. Germline CDR1 and CDR2: MDHEN and SYDVKM. The CDR3 has 14 residues. CDR3 coding DNA: TGTGCCAGCAGCACTGACGGACTCAATCAGCCCCAGCATTTT. Translation gives CASSTDGLNQPQHF.

J is TRBJ1-1 and V is TRBV12-3 or TRBV12-4; 7 nucleotides match TRBD1. The V segment lost 3 bases and the J segment 4 bases; nucleotides outside the gene matches: 5. The CDR3 length is 14 residues. The CDR3 is CASSFSAGGTEAFF. In DNA, the CDR3 is TGTGCCAGCAGTTTCTCGGCAGGGGGCACTGAAGCTTTCTTT.

The J gene is TRBJ2-2, the V gene TRBV20-1; perhaps TRBD1 as D (5 bases). V was shortened by 2 bases and J by 0 bases, with 10 bases between the two germline ends. This CDR3 has 15 amino acids. Germline V gives CDR1 DFQATT, CDR2 SNEGSKA (reference sequence). The CDR3 DNA sequence: TGCAGTGCTAGAAGGGGTAGATCGAACACCGGGGAGCTGTTTTTT. It is translated as CSARRGRSNTGELFF.

This clonotype has just a few counts. The rearrangement joins TRBV20-1 to TRBJ2-5, with D maybe TRBD1 (6 bases). CDR3 size: 14 residues. Germline V gives CDR1 DFQATT, CDR2 SNEGSKA (reference sequence). Trimming took 5 bases from V and 1 from J, leaving 14 bases between them. CDR3 amino acids: CSAVTGSFQETQYF. CDR3 in DNA: TGCAGTGCTGTAACAGGGAGTTTCCAAGAGACCCAGTACTTC.

J is TRBJ2-1 and V is TRBV25-1; no reliable D call. V was shortened by 3 bases and J by 5 bases, with 8 bases between the two germline ends. This CDR3 has 13 residues. CDR1 is MGHDK, CDR2 SYGVNS, per germline. CDR3: CASSDPNHNEQFF. The CDR3 DNA sequence: TGTGCCAGCAGTGACCCAAACCACAATGAGCAGTTCTTC.

This clonotype was detected ten times or more. The chain combines TRBV20-1 with TRBJ1-4; no clear D. V lost 0 bases and J lost 4, with 9 bases in between. CDR3 size: 14 residues. The germline gives CDR1 DFQATT, CDR2 SNEGSKA (reference sequence). This CDR3 reads CSAREQALNEKLFF. The CDR3 region has the DNA TGCAGTGCTAGAGAACAAGCCCTTAATGAAAAACTGTTTTTT.

The sample holds many counts of this clonotype. This chain joins TRBV7-3 and TRBJ1-1; D ambiguous. This CDR3 contains 12 residues. CDR1 is SGHTA and CDR2 is FQGTGA in the germline V gene. Deletions cut 5 bases from V and 3 bases from J, with 7 bases between. The CDR3 DNA sequence: TGTGCCAGCAGCGGGTTCGACACTGAAGCTTTCTTT. As protein: CASSGFDTEAFF. Together with reference TRBV7-3 and TRBJ1-1, the CDR3 gives the full variable domain: GAGVSQTPSNKVTEKGKYVELRCDPISGHTALYWYRQSLGQGPEFLIYFQGTGAADDSGLPNDRFFAVRPEGSVSTLKIQRTERGDSAVYLCASSGFDTEAFFGQGTRLTVV.